Presented here are 17 T cell receptor beta chains from one specimen sequenced in a study of T cell responses to AZD1222 COVID-19 vaccine. Clones were read by immunoSEQ multiplex PCR, and TCRdb kept only the in-frame ones, dropping some. Of 120,000 or so clones in the sample, about nine tenths are singletons; the top ten hold 1% to 1.5%. Here the sequenced sample was peripheral blood, taken on day 0 of AZD1222 vaccination. These receptors all come from an adult in good health.

The rearrangement links TRBV4-3 to TRBJ2-1; perhaps D is TRBD1 or TRBD2 (6 bases each). The CDR3 loop spans 16 amino acids. Germline CDR1 LGHNA, CDR2 YSLEER. Trimming took off 3 bases at V and 6 bases at J, with 18 bases between the two ends. The DNA of the CDR3 is TGCGCCAGCAGCCAGGCGGGGCTAGGGGGTGGCAATGAGCAGTTCTTC. It encodes CASSQAGLGGGNEQFF.

The chain joins TRBV10-3 to TRBJ1-2; D remains unclear. V was cut by 5 bases and J by 0 bases, with 16 bases left in between. This CDR3 has 16 residues. CDR1 is ENHRY and CDR2 is SYGVKD in the germline V gene. For the CDR3, the DNA is TGTGCCATCAGTTCCAGGACGGACCCATCTAACTATGGCTACACCTTC. Amino acid sequence: CAISSRTDPSNYGYTF.

The chain uses TRBV4-1 and TRBJ2-1, with D unresolved. The germline V gene has CDR1 MGHRA and CDR2 YSYEKL. The CDR3 runs to 15 residues. V was clipped by 0 bases and J by 8 bases, with 14 bases between them. CDR3 amino acids: CASSQEDGFRDEQFF. The CDR3 nucleotides are TGCGCCAGCAGCCAAGAGGACGGTTTTAGGGATGAGCAGTTCTTC.

The J gene is TRBJ2-1, the V gene TRBV15, with TRBD1 as a possible D gene (6 bases). Germline V gene sequence: CDR1 LNHNV, CDR2 YYDKDF (reference sequence). The CDR3 runs 10 residues. The germline V and J ends were trimmed by 9 bases and 12 bases, with 12 bases remaining between them. The CDR3 reads CATDYRAQFF. CDR3 sequence (DNA): TGTGCCACAGATTACAGGGCGCAGTTCTTC. The complete variable domain, with remaining parts taken from reference TRBV15 and TRBJ2-1, reads DAMVIQNPRYQVTQFGKPVTLSCSQTLNHNVMYWYQQKSSQAPKLLFHYYDKDFNNEADTPDNFQSRRPNTSFCFLDIRSPGLGDTAMYLCATDYRAQFFGPGTRLTVL.

The rearrangement joins TRBV5-4 to TRBJ1-3, with D possibly being TRBD1 (5 bases). Looked up from germline, CDR1 is SGHNT and CDR2 is YYREEE (reference sequence). This CDR3 spans 17 amino acids. V was trimmed by 5 bases and J by 3 bases, leaving 21 bases between them. The CDR3 loop is CASSSLSSGKGGNTIYF. The DNA for the CDR3 is TGTGCCAGCAGTTCCCTGTCTTCAGGGAAAGGTGGAAACACCATATATTTT. The complete variable domain, with remaining parts taken from reference TRBV5-4 and TRBJ1-3, reads ETGVTQSPTHLIKTRGQQVTLRCSSQSGHNTVSWYQQALGQGPQFIFQYYREEENGRGNFPPRFSGLQFPNYSSELNVNALELDDSALYLCASSSLSSGKGGNTIYFGEGSWLTVV.

This clone was detected once. This chain connects TRBV19 to TRBJ1-2, with no clear D. V lost 7 bases and J lost 1, with 19 bases in between. Germline-derived CDR1 and CDR2 are LNHDA and SQIVND (reference sequence). The CDR3 is made up of 16 amino acids. CDR3 protein: CASMPLTTVYNYGYTF. The CDR3 bases are TGTGCCAGTATGCCACTGACTACGGTGTATAACTATGGCTACACCTTC.

V is TRBV3-1 (or the pseudogene TRBV3-2) and J is TRBJ2-7; D is ambiguous. Germline lookup yields CDR1 LGHDT and CDR2 YNNKEL (reference sequence). The CDR3 is 12 residues long. Trimming stripped 0 bases from V and 5 bases from J, with 5 bases between. CDR3 DNA sequence: TGTGCCAGCAGCCAAGATAGGCACGAGCAGTACTTC. Encoded protein: CASSQDRHEQYF.

V gene TRBV5-1 combines with J gene TRBJ1-2; 8 bases are shared with TRBD1. This CDR3 spans 14 amino acids. After removal of 4 bases from V and 6 bases from J, the junction contained 8 bases not matched to a gene. In germline, CDR1 is SGHRS, CDR2 YFSETQ. The CDR3 nucleotides are TGCGCCAGCAGCCACCCGGACAGGGAGGATGGCTACACCTTC. Its protein product is CASSHPDREDGYTF.

In this sample, this clone turned up a few times. The V gene is TRBV5-6, the J gene TRBJ1-1, with TRBD1 matching 7 bases. CDR1 and CDR2 from the germline V gene are SGHDT and YYEEEE. Trimming cost V 4 bases and J 1 base; bases outside gene matches: 4. The CDR3 covers 14 residues. This chain's CDR3 is CASSTGQKNTEAFF. Here the CDR3 DNA reads TGTGCCAGCAGCACGGGACAGAAGAACACTGAAGCTTTCTTT.

The chain employs TRBV25-1 and TRBJ2-1; 7 bases match TRBD1. From germline, CDR1 is MGHDK and CDR2 SYGVNS. J was trimmed by 7 bases and V by 1 base; bases with no gene match: 7. This CDR3 region has 15 residues. CDR3 residues: CASSESGNRGNEQFF. The DNA of the CDR3 is TGTGCCAGCAGTGAATCCGGGAACAGGGGAAATGAGCAGTTCTTC.

The chain is built from TRBV3-1 (or the pseudogene TRBV3-2) and TRBJ1-2; D remains ambiguous. The V gene's germline CDR1 is LGHDT and CDR2 YNNKEL (reference sequence). The CDR3 runs 12 residues. V dropped 3 bases and J dropped 4 bases, with 6 bases sitting between them. The CDR3 loop reads CASSQVSYGYTF. DNA of the CDR3: TGTGCCAGCAGCCAGGTCAGCTATGGCTACACCTTC.

This rearrangement joins TRBV19 to TRBJ2-3; D might be TRBD2 (6 bases). Germline assignment: CDR1 LNHDA and CDR2 SQIVND (reference sequence). The CDR3 runs 16 residues. Trimming left V 3 bases short and J 2 bases short, with 15 bases between. CDR3 region: CASSIGSGAATDTQYF. The CDR3 region has the DNA TGTGCCAGTAGTATTGGTTCGGGAGCCGCCACAGATACGCAGTATTTT.

The chain has TRBV19 and TRBJ1-1, with a possible D match to TRBD1 (6 bases). Deletions cut 2 bases from V and 4 bases from J, with 17 bases between. Per the germline V gene, CDR1 is LNHDA and CDR2 is SQIVND (reference sequence). The CDR3 extends over 16 amino acids. The CDR3 DNA follows: TGTGCCAGTAGTATACCGGCCGGGGGCTATGCCACTGAAGCTTTCTTT. The encoded protein is CASSIPAGGYATEAFF.

This clone was observed a few times. The V call is TRBV6-5, the J call TRBJ1-6; 7 bases align to TRBD1. The CDR3 has 14 amino acids. Germline CDR1 and CDR2: MNHEY and SVGAGI. Unmatched junction bases numbered 6, after V lost 6 bases and J lost 7 bases. CDR3 nucleotides: TGTGCCAGCAGGAACAGGGGAATGAATTCACCCCTCCACTTT. Amino acids: CASRNRGMNSPLHF.

The chain links TRBV5-1 to TRBJ1-1; possibly TRBD1 for D (6 bases). From germline, CDR1 is SGHRS and CDR2 YFSETQ. This CDR3 is built from 15 residues. With 4 bases removed from V and 6 bases from J, the gap between germline ends came to 19 bases. The CDR3 sequence is CASSPTTGSLSEAFF. The CDR3 nucleotides are TGCGCCAGCAGCCCCACCACAGGGAGTCTCTCTGAAGCTTTCTTT. Combining the CDR3 with reference TRBV5-1 and TRBJ1-1 gives the whole variable domain KAGVTQTPRYLIKTRGQQVTLSCSPISGHRSVSWYQQTPGQGLQFLFEYFSETQRNKGNFPGRFSGRQFSNSRSEMNVSTLELGDSALYLCASSPTTGSLSEAFFGQGTRLTVV.

This rearrangement joins TRBV10-1 to TRBJ2-3; the match to TRBD2 covers 10 bases. The junction had 5 bases not matched to a gene; V was cut back by 3 bases and J by 5 bases. CDR1 and CDR2 from the germline V gene are WNHNN and SYGVQD (reference sequence). CDR3 length equals 15 residues. CDR3 nucleotides: TGCGCCAGCAGTGACTTTAGCGGGGGGAAAGATACGCAGTATTTT. Protein product: CASSDFSGGKDTQYF.

The gene calls are TRBV5-6 and TRBJ1-2; possibly TRBD1 for D (6 bases). The CDR3 has 13 residues. Germline V gene lookup returns CDR1 SGHDT and CDR2 YYEEEE. Trimming shortened V by 3 bases and J by 3 bases, and 9 bases separated the two germline ends. CDR3 nucleotides: TGTGCCAGCAGCTCCAGGGGATACTATGGCTACACCTTC. As protein: CASSSRGYYGYTF.